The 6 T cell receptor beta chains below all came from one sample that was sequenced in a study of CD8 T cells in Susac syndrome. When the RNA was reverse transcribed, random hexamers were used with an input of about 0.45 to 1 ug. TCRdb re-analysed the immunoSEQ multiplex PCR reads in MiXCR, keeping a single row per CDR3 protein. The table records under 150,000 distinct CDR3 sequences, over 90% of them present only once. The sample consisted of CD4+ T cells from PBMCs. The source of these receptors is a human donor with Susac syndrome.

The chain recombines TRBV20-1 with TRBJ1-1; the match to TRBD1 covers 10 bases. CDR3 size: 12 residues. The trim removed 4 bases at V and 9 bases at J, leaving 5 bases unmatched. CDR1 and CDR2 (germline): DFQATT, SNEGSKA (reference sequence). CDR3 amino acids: CSATPGQGQAFF. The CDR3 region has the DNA TGCAGTGCTACACCGGGACAGGGGCAAGCTTTCTTT.

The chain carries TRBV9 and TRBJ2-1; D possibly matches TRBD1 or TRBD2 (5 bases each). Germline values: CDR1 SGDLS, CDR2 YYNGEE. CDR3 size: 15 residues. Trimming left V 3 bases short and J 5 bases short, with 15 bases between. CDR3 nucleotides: TGTGCCAGCAGCGCCCGGGACCCGAGGGACAATGAGCAGTTCTTC. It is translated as CASSARDPRDNEQFF.

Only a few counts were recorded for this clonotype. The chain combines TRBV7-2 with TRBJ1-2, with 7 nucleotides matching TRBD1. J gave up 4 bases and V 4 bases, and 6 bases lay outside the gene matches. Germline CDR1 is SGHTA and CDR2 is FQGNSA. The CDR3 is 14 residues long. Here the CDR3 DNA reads TGTGCCAGCAGCTCCTCAGGGGGAATCTATGGCTACACCTTC. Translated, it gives CASSSSGGIYGYTF.

CDR3 bases: TGCAGCGTTGAGGACAGGGGCACTAACACCTTC. This sequence encodes CSVEDRGTNTF. J is TRBJ1-2 and V is TRBV29-1, with 9 bases lining up with TRBD1. Losses at the gene ends were 3 bases for V and 12 bases for J; bases not matched to a gene: 5. Germline-derived CDR1 and CDR2 are SQVTM and ANQGSEA. The CDR3 has 11 residues.

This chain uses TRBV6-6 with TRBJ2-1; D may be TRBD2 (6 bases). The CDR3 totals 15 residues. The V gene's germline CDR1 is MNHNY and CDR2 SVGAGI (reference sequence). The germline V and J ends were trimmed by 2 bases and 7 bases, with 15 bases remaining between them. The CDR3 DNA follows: TGTGCCAGCAGTTACCTAGTAAACCGGGGGAATGAGCAGTTCTTC. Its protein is CASSYLVNRGNEQFF.

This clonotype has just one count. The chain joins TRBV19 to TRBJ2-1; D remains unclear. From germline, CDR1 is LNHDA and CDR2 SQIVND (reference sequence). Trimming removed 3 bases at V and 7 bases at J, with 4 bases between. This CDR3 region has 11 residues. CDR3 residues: CASSMRNEQFF. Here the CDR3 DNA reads TGTGCCAGTAGTATGAGGAATGAGCAGTTCTTC.